Listed below are T cell receptor beta chains from one sample, sequenced in a study of Tregs in tolerant kidney transplant recipients. Sequenced by immunoSEQ multiplex PCR; TCRdb stores in-frame clones only, minus some. The sample lists about 240,000 clones, 80% to 85% occurring once. The source material was CD4+ T cells from blood. These receptor sequences come from a human donor in good health. Both conserved end residues are part of each CDR3. The D gene is left open where the match is weak. For some rows the clone size is stated as once, few or many, or as a class when expanded; others skip it.

CDR3aa	CDR3nt	len	abundance	j_gene	v_gene	d_gene
CATGTGPEQYF	TGTGCCACCGGGACAGGCCCCGAGCAGTACTTC	11	-	TRBJ2-7	TRBV6-1	TRBD1
CASSPAHGPRGTGELFF	TGTGCCAGCAGCCCGGCCCACGGGCCCCGGGGCACCGGGGAGCTGTTTTTT	17	-	TRBJ2-2	TRBV7-9	-
CAGRDRGLSTYGYTF	TGTGCCGGAAGGGACAGGGGGTTAAGTACCTATGGCTACACCTTC	15	-	TRBJ1-2	TRBV6-6	TRBD1
CASRDTGGWNSPLHF	TGTGCCAGCAGAGACACAGGGGGCTGGAATTCACCCCTCCACTTT	15	-	TRBJ1-6	TRBV25-1	TRBD1
CASSEFNEQFF	TGCGCCAGCAGTGAGTTCAATGAGCAGTTCTTC	11	once	TRBJ2-1	TRBV10-2	-
CAISGTGGSGTSNTQYF	TGTGCCATATCCGGGACAGGGGGTAGCGGGACTTCAAATACGCAGTATTTT	17	-	TRBJ2-3	TRBV2	TRBD1
CASSVTGEDSPLHF	TGTGCCAGTAGTGTGACAGGGGAGGATTCACCCCTCCACTTT	14	once	TRBJ1-6	TRBV19	TRBD1
CASSRRTGQMNTEAFF	TGTGCCAGCAGTCGCCGGACAGGGCAGATGAACACTGAAGCTTTCTTT	16	-	TRBJ1-1	TRBV6-6	TRBD1
CAWSPRGLSTGELFF	TGTGCCTGGAGTCCGAGGGGGCTGAGCACCGGGGAGCTGTTTTTT	15	-	TRBJ2-2	TRBV30	TRBD1
CASSPSDATIYF	TGTGCCAGCTCACCGAGTGACGCCACCATATATTTT	12	-	TRBJ1-3	TRBV18	-
CASSYRTGVGSPLHF	TGTGCCAGCAGTTACCGTACAGGGGTAGGCTCACCCCTCCACTTT	15	-	TRBJ1-6	TRBV6-5	TRBD1
CASSSYRDQETQYF	TGTGCCAGCAGCTCCTACAGGGACCAAGAGACCCAGTACTTC	14	-	TRBJ2-5	TRBV7-9	-
CASSPLRETQYF	TGTGCCAGCAGCCCCCTGAGGGAGACCCAGTACTTC	12	-	TRBJ2-5	TRBV7-7	-
CTSSQDSRVRDTEAFF	TGCACCAGCAGCCAAGATAGTAGGGTACGAGATACTGAAGCTTTCTTT	16	-	TRBJ1-1	TRBV1	-
CASRPYAPGQGSNEQFF	TGTGCCAGTAGGCCATATGCGCCGGGACAGGGGAGCAATGAGCAGTTCTTC	17	-	TRBJ2-1	TRBV19	TRBD1
CASSSGTYSTDTQYF	TGTGCCAGCAGTTCCGGGACCTACAGCACAGATACGCAGTATTTT	15	-	TRBJ2-3	TRBV6-5	-
CASSLWASPGLAGGGTGELFF	TGTGCCAGCAGTTTATGGGCGTCCCCGGGACTAGCGGGGGGCGGGACCGGGGAGCTGTTTTTT	21	-	TRBJ2-2	TRBV27	TRBD2
CASSLVPGSSYNEQFF	TGTGCCAGCAGCTTAGTGCCGGGGAGCTCCTACAATGAGCAGTTCTTC	16	-	TRBJ2-1	TRBV7-6	-
CASSYVSREQYF	TGTGCCAGCAGCTACGTTAGTCGGGAGCAGTACTTC	12	-	TRBJ2-7	TRBV14	-
CASTPDRGKTGELFF	TGTGCCAGCACCCCGGACAGGGGTAAAACCGGGGAGCTGTTTTTT	15	-	TRBJ2-2	TRBV6-6	TRBD1
CASGLGQLRLYNEQFF	TGTGCTAGTGGACTGGGACAGCTTCGTCTCTACAATGAGCAGTTCTTC	16	-	TRBJ2-1	TRBV12-5	TRBD1
CSGTAVEQFF	TGCAGTGGAACGGCAGTTGAGCAGTTCTTC	10	-	TRBJ2-1	TRBV20-1	-
CASSSRTGNTEAFF	TGCGCCAGCAGCTCCCGGACAGGGAACACTGAAGCTTTCTTT	14	-	TRBJ1-1	TRBV5-1	TRBD1
CASNLQGYEQYF	TGTGCCAGCAACTTACAGGGGTACGAGCAGTACTTC	12	-	TRBJ2-7	TRBV6-6	TRBD1
CASSLLAGGVNEQFF	TGTGCCAGCTCCCTACTAGCGGGAGGGGTCAATGAGCAGTTCTTC	15	-	TRBJ2-1	TRBV18	TRBD2
CASSTFLGDYGYTF	TGTGCCAGCAGCACCTTTCTGGGTGACTATGGCTACACCTTC	14	-	TRBJ1-2	TRBV5-6	-
CASSQLRGSSYNEQFF	TGTGCCAGCAGCCAATTGAGGGGGAGCTCCTACAATGAGCAGTTCTTC	16	-	TRBJ2-1	TRBV14	-
CASSLDPGTPLHF	TGTGCCAGCAGCTTGGACCCAGGGACACCCCTCCACTTT	13	-	TRBJ1-6	TRBV5-6	-
CASSFLGYEQYF	TGTGCCAGCAGCTTTCTAGGCTACGAGCAGTACTTC	12	-	TRBJ2-7	TRBV7-2	-
CASSLSEGETQYF	TGTGCCAGCAGCTTGAGCGAGGGAGAGACCCAGTACTTC	13	-	TRBJ2-5	TRBV5-4	-
CASSLGLAGLDTGELFF	TGTGCCAGCAGCCTCGGACTAGCGGGGCTAGATACCGGGGAGCTGTTTTTT	17	-	TRBJ2-2	TRBV5-8	TRBD2
CASRLGSGGGETQYF	TGTGCCAGCAGGCTCGGTAGCGGAGGGGGTGAGACCCAGTACTTC	15	-	TRBJ2-5	TRBV2	-
CASSLSREYEQYF	TGTGCCAGCAGCCTAAGTAGGGAATACGAGCAGTACTTC	13	-	TRBJ2-7	TRBV7-9	-
CAWSKGDWAKNIQYF	TGTGCCTGGAGCAAGGGGGATTGGGCCAAAAACATTCAGTACTTC	15	-	TRBJ2-4	TRBV30	-
CASSQDRGAREGYTF	TGCGCCAGCAGCCAAGATAGGGGGGCCAGGGAAGGCTACACCTTC	15	once	TRBJ1-2	TRBV4-3	-
CASAGTGSYEQYF	TGTGCCAGCGCGGGGACTGGCTCCTACGAGCAGTACTTC	13	-	TRBJ2-7	TRBV6-1	-
CASSPPVTGELFF	TGTGCCAGCTCACCACCGGTCACCGGGGAGCTGTTTTTT	13	-	TRBJ2-2	TRBV18	-
CASSLSASYGYTF	TGTGCCAGCAGCTTATCAGCAAGTTATGGCTACACCTTC	13	once	TRBJ1-2	TRBV7-8	-
CASRESIEYGYTF	TGTGCCAGCAGGGAATCCATCGAGTATGGCTACACCTTC	13	-	TRBJ1-2	TRBV6-1	-
CASSELILKVTEAFF	TGCGCCAGCAGTGAGTTAATACTGAAGGTCACTGAAGCTTTCTTT	15	once	TRBJ1-1	TRBV10-2	-
CASSLALSYEQYF	TGTGCCAGCAGCTTAGCGTTGTCCTACGAGCAGTACTTC	13	-	TRBJ2-7	TRBV7-8	-
CASSELAGGRSYEQYF	TGTGCCAGCAGTGAACTAGCGGGGGGCCGGTCCTACGAGCAGTACTTC	16	-	TRBJ2-7	TRBV6-4	TRBD2
CASSTRGRRLNTEAFF	TGTGCCAGTAGTACCAGGGGGCGCCGGCTGAACACTGAAGCTTTCTTT	16	-	TRBJ1-1	TRBV19	TRBD1
CASSVDGRLNEKLFF	TGTGCCAGCAGCGTAGACGGGAGGCTTAATGAAAAACTGTTTTTT	15	-	TRBJ1-4	TRBV9	-
CALPRRQGDFYNSPLHF	TGCGCCCTACCCCGAAGACAGGGTGATTTCTATAATTCACCCCTCCACTTT	17	-	TRBJ1-6	TRBV4-1	TRBD1
CASSKGQDTNTEAFF	TGTGCCAGTAGTAAAGGACAGGACACGAACACTGAAGCTTTCTTT	15	-	TRBJ1-1	TRBV19	TRBD1
CASSTDRGAEAFF	TGTGCCAGCAGCACCGACAGGGGTGCTGAAGCTTTCTTT	13	once	TRBJ1-1	TRBV7-8	TRBD1
CASSPTGVNSNQPQHF	TGTGCCAGCTCACCAACCGGAGTTAATAGCAATCAGCCCCAGCATTTT	16	-	TRBJ1-5	TRBV18	-
CASSPPGGIEQYF	TGTGCCAGCAGCCCACCCGGGGGTATCGAGCAGTACTTC	13	-	TRBJ2-7	TRBV7-2	-
CSVEPWTGPQETQYF	TGCAGCGTTGAACCTTGGACAGGGCCACAAGAGACCCAGTACTTC	15	-	TRBJ2-5	TRBV29-1	TRBD1
CAWSTLKGQRAYEQYF	TGTGCCTGGAGTACGTTGAAGGGACAGAGGGCATACGAGCAGTACTTC	16	-	TRBJ2-7	TRBV30	TRBD1
CASSLVGGPYSSGANVLTF	TGTGCCAGCAGCTTAGTTGGGGGCCCTTATAGCTCTGGGGCCAACGTCCTGACTTTC	19	-	TRBJ2-6	TRBV7-9	-
CASSPLAGGTGELFF	TGTGCTAGCAGCCCCCTAGCGGGGGGCACCGGGGAGCTGTTTTTT	15	-	TRBJ2-2	TRBV7-7	TRBD2
CASSYEGGSTDTQYF	TGTGCCAGCAGTTACGAGGGGGGAAGCACAGATACGCAGTATTTT	15	-	TRBJ2-3	TRBV6-5	-
CASSLVFGSGNTIYF	TGCGCCAGCAGCTTGGTCTTCGGCTCTGGAAACACCATATATTTT	15	few	TRBJ1-3	TRBV5-1	-
CASSLASGTEEKLFF	TGCGCCAGCAGCTTGGCCTCCGGGACGGAAGAAAAACTGTTTTTT	15	-	TRBJ1-4	TRBV5-1	-
CASSRGQSTNEKLFF	TGTGCCAGCAGCCGAGGACAGTCAACTAATGAAAAACTGTTTTTT	15	-	TRBJ1-4	TRBV11-2	-
CASSFNVGTTETQYF	TGTGCCAGCAGCTTCAATGTCGGGACTACGGAGACCCAGTACTTC	15	-	TRBJ2-5	TRBV7-2	TRBD2
CASNELAVNGELFF	TGTGCCAGCAATGAGCTAGCGGTCAACGGGGAGCTGTTTTTC	14	-	TRBJ2-2	TRBV2	TRBD2